This entry lists 32 T cell receptor beta chains sequenced from one sample in a study of T cell responses to AZD1222 COVID-19 vaccine. Data came from immunoSEQ multiplex PCR; TCRdb stores just in-frame clones and leaves some out. The sample has about 150,000 clones; approximately 90% are singletons. The specimen was peripheral blood, collected 28 days after the second AZD1222 dose. All receptors derive from an adult who received the AZD1222 COVID-19 vaccine.

This chain connects TRBV6-5 to TRBJ1-1; weak D call: TRBD1 (6 bases). Germline loops: CDR1 MNHEY, CDR2 SVGAGI. V lost 3 bases and J lost 1, with 12 bases in between. CDR3 length equals 15 residues. The CDR3 coding sequence is TGTGCCAGCAGTTATTTAAGGGGGTCGAACACTGAAGCTTTCTTT. This sequence encodes CASSYLRGSNTEAFF.

The V call is TRBV4-2, the J call TRBJ1-2, with a possible D match to TRBD1 (6 bases). The CDR3 covers 16 residues. Germline-derived CDR1 and CDR2 are LGHNA and YNFKEQ. V was shortened by 0 bases and J by 5 bases, with 16 bases between the two germline ends. CDR3 DNA: TGTGCCAGCAGCCAAGATTGGACAGCATCACTTTATGGCTACACCTTC. This translates into CASSQDWTASLYGYTF.

The chain couples TRBV2 to TRBJ2-3; D unresolved. V lost 8 bases and J 5 bases, leaving 8 bases between the germline ends. Germline values: CDR1 SNHLY, CDR2 FYNNEI. The CDR3 length is 11 residues. CDR3 nucleotides: TGTGCCAGCTTCATGGTAGATACGCAGTATTTT. Translated, it gives CASFMVDTQYF. Full variable domain (remainder filled in from reference TRBV2 and TRBJ2-3): EPEVTQTPSHQVTQMGQEVILRCVPISNHLYFYWYRQILGQKVEFLVSFYNNEISEKSEIFDDQFSVERPDGSNFTLKIRSTKLEDSAMYFCASFMVDTQYFGPGTRLTVL.

CDR3 nucleotide sequence: TGTGCCAGCAGTGAACCCTTGTCAGGGCCGAGTTCACCCCTCCACTTT. Residues: CASSEPLSGPSSPLHF. The chain couples TRBV25-1 to TRBJ1-6; maybe TRBD1 (5 bases). The CDR3 is 16 amino acids. Trimming removed 2 bases from V and 9 bases from J, with 17 bases in between. The germline gives CDR1 MGHDK, CDR2 SYGVNS.

The chain links TRBV5-1 to TRBJ2-7; possibly TRBD1 for D (5 bases). Trimming took off 7 bases at V and 2 bases at J, with 13 bases between the two ends. The CDR3 has 13 residues. Germline CDR1 and CDR2: SGHRS and YFSETQ. The CDR3 bases are TGCGCCAGCCAACTTTCAGGGACCTACGAGCAGTACTTC. This encodes CASQLSGTYEQYF.

This chain uses TRBV27 with TRBJ2-7, with D possibly called TRBD1 or TRBD2 (5 bases each). This CDR3 contains 16 residues. Germline-derived CDR1 and CDR2 are MNHEY and SMNVEV (reference sequence). V was cut by 4 bases and J by 0 bases, with 16 bases left in between. The CDR3 reads CASSSGREKVSYEQYF. The CDR3 DNA is TGTGCCAGCAGTTCGGGCAGGGAGAAGGTCTCCTACGAGCAGTACTTC.

The genes are TRBV5-1 and TRBJ2-5, with TRBD1 matching 10 bases. Germline-derived CDR1 and CDR2 are SGHRS and YFSETQ. V lost 3 bases, J lost 1 base, and 6 bases stayed unmatched. The CDR3 sequence is 16 residues long. The CDR3 loop reads CASSSRTGGPQETQYF. DNA of the CDR3: TGCGCCAGCAGCTCGCGGACAGGGGGGCCCCAAGAGACCCAGTACTTC.

J is TRBJ1-1 and V is TRBV4-1; no clear D. CDR3 size: 13 residues. CDR1 is MGHRA, CDR2 YSYEKL, per germline. With 1 base removed from V and 6 bases from J, the gap between germline ends came to 9 bases. The DNA of the CDR3 is TGCGCCAGCAGCCAAGGGGGTAGAGCTGAAGCTTTCTTT. Translating gives CASSQGGRAEAFF.

The chain uses TRBV19 and TRBJ1-5; TRBD1 matches 7 bases. The CDR3 is 15 amino acids. Trimming cost V 4 bases and J 4 bases; bases outside gene matches: 7. Germline CDR1 and CDR2: LNHDA and SQIVND (reference sequence). Here the CDR3 DNA reads TGTGCCAGTAGTAAACGGGACAGATTTAATCAGCCCCAGCATTTT. Amino acid sequence: CASSKRDRFNQPQHF.

J is TRBJ2-6 and V is TRBV7-2; tentative D call: TRBD1 (5 bases). CDR3 size: 18 residues. The germline CDR1 and CDR2 sequences are SGHTA and FQGNSA. Trimming left V 0 bases short and J 0 bases short, with 12 bases between. CDR3 region: CASSLARVQFSGANVLTF. The DNA for the CDR3 is TGTGCCAGCAGCTTAGCCAGGGTCCAATTCTCTGGGGCCAACGTCCTGACTTTC. Drawing the rest from reference TRBV7-2 and TRBJ2-6, the complete variable domain is GAGVSQSPSNKVTEKGKDVELRCDPISGHTALYWYRQSLGQGLEFLIYFQGNSAPDKSGLPSDRFSAERTGGSVSTLTIQRTQQEDSAVYLCASSLARVQFSGANVLTFGAGSRLTVL.

J is TRBJ1-1 and V is TRBV7-3; perhaps TRBD1 as D (5 bases). The CDR3 has 13 residues. Germline loops: CDR1 SGHTA, CDR2 FQGTGA. Trimming removed 5 bases at V and 5 bases at J, with 12 bases between. The DNA for the CDR3 is TGTGCCAGCAGCGAAGGGGTTCGAACTGAAGCTTTCTTT. Its protein is CASSEGVRTEAFF.

This clone was seen once. This chain joins TRBV12-3 or TRBV12-4 and TRBJ1-5; the D is unclear. V shed 6 bases and J shed 5 bases, with 8 bases lying between them. The CDR3 spans 12 residues. The CDR3 DNA reads TGTGCCAGCAGGGAGCAAGATCAGCCCCAGCATTTT. It translates to CASREQDQPQHF.

The chain joins TRBV7-8 to TRBJ1-4; possible D gene TRBD1, 6 bases. The CDR3 runs to 15 residues. Germline CDR1 SGHVS, CDR2 FQNEAQ. Trimming shortened V by 1 base and J by 7 bases, and 13 bases separated the two germline ends. The CDR3, as DNA: TGTGCCAGCAGCTTAGATGGGGGGCGAAGTGAAAAACTGTTTTTT. Its translation is CASSLDGGRSEKLFF.

The V gene is TRBV7-6, the J gene TRBJ2-4; 14 nucleotides align to TRBD2. Looked up from germline, CDR1 is SGHVS and CDR2 is FNYEAQ. This CDR3 is built from 17 residues. The ends lost 3 bases at V and 1 base at J; junction bases unmatched: 2. The CDR3 region is CASSLGLAGVAKNIQYF. For the CDR3, the DNA is TGTGCCAGCAGCTTGGGACTAGCGGGAGTGGCCAAAAACATTCAGTACTTC.

This clone was observed once. This sequence joins TRBV4-2 and TRBJ2-1, with a tentative D call TRBD2 (6 bases). Germline CDR1 reads LGHNA; CDR2 reads YNFKEQ. The V gene lost 4 bases and the J gene lost 0 bases, with 19 bases spanning the gap. The CDR3 totals 18 residues. CDR3: CASSPRAGSGSSYNEQFF. The CDR3 coding sequence is TGTGCCAGCAGCCCTAGAGCGGGTTCGGGAAGCTCCTACAATGAGCAGTTCTTC.

CDR3 in DNA: TGTGCAAGTCGCCCCGGATGTGGGCGGCGCGAGCAGTACTTC. It is translated as CASRPGCGRREQYF. V and J are TRBV12-2 and TRBJ2-7. TRBV12-2 is termed a pseudogene. This CDR3 region has 14 residues.

The rearrangement links TRBV7-8 to TRBJ2-7, with D hard to call. The CDR3 is 16 amino acids. Trimming shortened V by 5 bases and J by 3 bases, and 20 bases separated the two germline ends. CDR1 and CDR2 from the germline V gene are SGHVS and FQNEAQ. Here the CDR3 DNA reads TGTGCCAGCAGCCCTGTAAGAGTCGCGACCTTCTACGAGCAGTACTTC. The encoded protein is CASSPVRVATFYEQYF.

This chain uses TRBV3-1 (or the pseudogene TRBV3-2) with TRBJ2-2; tentatively, D is TRBD1 or TRBD2 (5 bases each). The length of the CDR3 is 14 residues. Germline-derived CDR1 and CDR2 are LGHDT and YNNKEL (reference sequence). The germline V and J ends were trimmed by 6 bases and 7 bases, with 15 bases remaining between them. As DNA, the CDR3 is TGTGCCAGCAGGGGGCAGGGAGAATACGGGGAGCTGTTTTTT. Encoded protein: CASRGQGEYGELFF.

The J gene is TRBJ1-2, the V gene TRBV5-5; perhaps TRBD1 as D (5 bases). Germline V CDR1 and CDR2: SGHKS, YYEKEE (reference sequence). This CDR3 spans 14 amino acids. V lost 0 bases and J lost 2, with 8 bases in between. This CDR3 is CASSLGQNNYGYTF. CDR3 DNA: TGTGCCAGCAGCTTGGGACAGAACAACTATGGCTACACCTTC.

The rearrangement joins TRBV2 to TRBJ1-2; the D gene is possibly TRBD1 (6 bases). Germline CDR1 and CDR2: SNHLY and FYNNEI. The V end lost 6 bases, the J end lost 1 base, and 12 bases lay between the germline ends. The CDR3 runs to 14 residues. The CDR3 region has the DNA TGTGCCAGCAGGGGGGCCGGGATTAACTATGGCTACACCTTC. It yields the protein CASRGAGINYGYTF.

The genes are TRBV5-1 and TRBJ2-1; TRBD1 matches 9 bases. Trimming at V came to 0 bases and at J to 7 bases, leaving 5 bases not matched to a gene. The CDR3 covers 15 residues. The germline gives CDR1 SGHRS, CDR2 YFSETQ. The CDR3 reads CASSLEGQGENEQFF. Written as DNA, the CDR3 is TGCGCCAGCAGCTTGGAGGGACAGGGTGAAAATGAGCAGTTCTTC.

The chain uses TRBV7-6 and TRBJ1-1; tentative D call: TRBD1 (6 bases). The CDR3 runs 13 residues. Germline V CDR1 and CDR2: SGHVS, FNYEAQ. Trimming stripped 1 base from V and 4 bases from J, with 7 bases between. The CDR3 bases are TGTGCCAGCAGCTTAGGGACAGTCACTGAAGCTTTCTTT. Its translation is CASSLGTVTEAFF.

The chain combines TRBV6-2 or TRBV6-3 with TRBJ2-1; 7 bases fit TRBD1. V lost 6 bases to trimming and J lost 6 bases; unmatched junction nucleotides: 11. The CDR3 has 15 residues. Germline V gene lookup returns CDR1 MNHEY and CDR2 SVGEGT. The CDR3 loop reads CASSTGQLLGNEQFF. For the CDR3, the DNA is TGTGCCAGCAGCACGGGACAGCTGTTGGGCAATGAGCAGTTCTTC.

The V and J genes are TRBV11-2 and TRBJ2-3, with 8 nucleotides matching TRBD2. Unmatched junction bases numbered 7, after V lost 5 bases and J lost 3 bases. CDR1 and CDR2 (germline): SGHAT, FQNNGV. This CDR3 is built from 15 residues. In DNA, the CDR3 is TGTGCCAGCAGCATCCTCCCGGGGGGGACAGATACGCAGTATTTT. Its translation: CASSILPGGTDTQYF.

The chain couples TRBV6-6 to TRBJ1-2; D uncertain. The CDR3 extends over 15 amino acids. Looked up from germline, CDR1 is MNHNY and CDR2 is SVGAGI (reference sequence). V was clipped by 0 bases and J by 8 bases, with 16 bases between them. The CDR3 is CASSYSAGVAMGYTF. The CDR3 region has the DNA TGTGCCAGCAGTTACTCAGCCGGGGTTGCTATGGGCTACACCTTC.

This clone appeared once. The J gene is TRBJ2-7, the V gene TRBV19; 11 nucleotides match TRBD2. With 6 bases clipped from V and 5 bases from J, the junction kept 3 bases outside the gene matches. CDR3 size: 13 residues. Germline CDR1 and CDR2: LNHDA and SQIVND (reference sequence). CDR3 bases: TGTGCCAGTAGCACGGGACTAGCGGACGAGCAGTACTTC. Protein product: CASSTGLADEQYF.

The rearrangement joins TRBV6-5 to TRBJ2-3; a possible D gene is TRBD2 (6 bases). CDR3 length equals 15 residues. Trimming cost V 10 bases and J 3 bases, with 20 bases left between them. Germline V gives CDR1 MNHEY, CDR2 SVGAGI. CDR3 in DNA: TGTGCCACCAGCGCGGGACGCATAACGACAGATACGCAGTATTTT. It specifies CATSAGRITTDTQYF.

CDR3 DNA: TGCGCCAGCACTCGACTAGCGGGAGGCTACGAGCAGTACTTC. This codes for CASTRLAGGYEQYF. The V gene is TRBV10-2, the J gene TRBJ2-7, with TRBD2 identical over 13 bases. CDR1 is WSHSY, CDR2 SAAADI, per germline. Losses at the gene ends were 7 bases for V and 3 bases for J; bases not matched to a gene: 3. CDR3 length equals 14 residues.

The CDR3 region has the DNA TGTGCCAGCAGTTCTACTCCCTACAGGGTGGAGTTTGTGAAGAACACTGAAGCTTTCTTT. Protein: CASSSTPYRVEFVKNTEAFF. The genes are TRBV27 and TRBJ1-1, with D possibly being TRBD1 (6 bases). This CDR3 spans 20 amino acids. Germline CDR1 and CDR2: MNHEY and SMNVEV (reference sequence). Trimming stripped 4 bases from V and 1 base from J, with 28 bases between.

CDR3 nucleotides: TGTGCCACCAGTGATTTGCGGGTCCCGAATTCACCCCTCCACTTT. As protein: CATSDLRVPNSPLHF. V and J are TRBV24-1 and TRBJ1-6, with no clear D. The CDR3 runs 15 residues. Germline CDR1 KGHDR, CDR2 SFDVKD. V gave up 0 bases and J gave up 7 bases, with 9 bases separating them.

This clone has just one count. The chain couples TRBV6-5 to TRBJ2-7, with D tentatively TRBD1 (5 bases). The V and J ends lost 5 bases and 2 bases respectively, with 16 bases between them. The CDR3 length is 15 residues. Germline CDR1 reads MNHEY; CDR2 reads SVGAGI. The CDR3: CASSTDSVRTYEQYF. CDR3 coding DNA: TGTGCCAGCAGTACCGACAGCGTACGAACCTACGAGCAGTACTTC.

The V and J genes are TRBV6-5 and TRBJ2-7, with TRBD1 matching over 7 bases. J lost 3 bases, V lost 6 bases, and 11 bases had no gene match. The CDR3 is 15 amino acids. Germline CDR1 is MNHEY and CDR2 is SVGAGI. CDR3 DNA: TGTGCCAGCAGAGGCCGAGGGACAGAGAACTACGAGCAGTACTTC. Translated: CASRGRGTENYEQYF.